Presented here are 17 T cell receptor beta chains from one specimen sequenced in a study of CD8+ T cells in alopecia areata. It was cDNA, reverse transcribed from extracted RNA, that served as the sequencing template. Using immunoSEQ multiplex PCR, the repertoire was profiled, and TCRdb retains in-frame clones only, with some absent. Among under 300,000 clones listed, roughly two thirds were seen once. The sample in question was CD4+ T cells sorted from blood, obtained at week 0. The receptors originated from a human donor with alopecia areata.

This clone was seen a single time. The V gene is TRBV7-2, the J gene TRBJ2-2; maybe TRBD1 (5 bases). The CDR3 totals 14 residues. V lost 7 bases and J lost 3, with 12 bases in between. Germline-derived CDR1 and CDR2 are SGHTA and FQGNSA. DNA for the CDR3: TGTGCCAGCACCCTGACAGCTCACACCGGGGAGCTGTTTTTT. It translates to CASTLTAHTGELFF. The full variable domain, with the rest looked up from reference TRBV7-2 and TRBJ2-2, is GAGVSQSPSNKVTEKGKDVELRCDPISGHTALYWYRQSLGQGLEFLIYFQGNSAPDKSGLPSDRFSAERTGGSVSTLTIQRTQQEDSAVYLCASTLTAHTGELFFGEGSRLTVL.

This rearrangement joins TRBV11-2 to TRBJ1-5, with D hard to call. The CDR3 is 14 amino acids. Trimming stripped 5 bases from V and 5 bases from J, with 13 bases between. CDR1 is SGHAT, CDR2 FQNNGV, per germline. In nucleotides, the CDR3 is TGTGCCAGCAGCATGAGCCTTTCAGATCAGCCCCAGCATTTT. Amino acids: CASSMSLSDQPQHF.

There are a few counts of this clone. The chain couples TRBV27 to TRBJ1-2; no firm D call. V lost 2 bases to trimming and J lost 4 bases, with 14 bases between them. This CDR3 contains 15 residues. From germline, CDR1 is MNHEY and CDR2 SMNVEV (reference sequence). CDR3 sequence (DNA): TGTGCCAGCAGTTTAACGGCACGGCACCGCTATGGCTACACCTTC. Amino acid sequence: CASSLTARHRYGYTF.

Of note for this clone: At one end the junction does not follow the germline gene, possibly because of a read error. The chain carries TRBV30 and TRBJ2-3, with TRBD2 as a possible D gene (6 bases). The CDR3 covers 13 residues. Germline CDR1 reads GTSNPN; CDR2 reads SVGIG (reference sequence). The CDR3 region is CAWALRDSTGLTF. The CDR3 nucleotides read TGTGCCTGGGCCCTTCGGGACTCCACGGGCCTAACTTTT.

V gene TRBV11-2 combines with J gene TRBJ2-3; 8 bases fit TRBD1. Per the germline V gene, CDR1 is SGHAT and CDR2 is FQNNGV. This CDR3 is built from 14 residues. V trimming: 5 bases; J trimming: 8 bases; junction bases outside the gene matches: 9. CDR3 sequence reads: CASSSGQGFGTQYF. CDR3 nucleotides: TGTGCCAGCAGCAGTGGACAGGGTTTCGGTACGCAGTATTTT.

The chain couples TRBV7-8 to TRBJ2-2; the D is unclear. The CDR3 consists of 14 residues. V lost 5 bases and J 4 bases, leaving 11 bases between the germline ends. Germline V gene lookup returns CDR1 SGHVS and CDR2 FQNEAQ. CDR3 bases: TGTGCCAGCAGCCAGGACCGAAGCACCGGGGAGCTGTTTTTT. This encodes CASSQDRSTGELFF.

This chain uses TRBV30 with TRBJ2-3, with D possibly being TRBD2 (6 bases). The CDR3 length is 13 residues. In germline, CDR1 is GTSNPN, CDR2 SVGIG (reference sequence). V was pared by 8 bases and J by 4 bases, with 16 bases between. CDR3 amino acids: CARGWGTSDTQYF. The CDR3 nucleotides read TGTGCCCGGGGGTGGGGTACGTCAGATACGCAGTATTTT.

This clone was detected only a few times. The V and J genes are TRBV29-1 and TRBJ1-5, with TRBD1 as a possible D gene (5 bases). Germline V gene data show CDR1 as SQVTM and CDR2 as ANQGSEA. The CDR3 totals 14 residues. V lost 7 bases and J lost 2, with 15 bases in between. Written as DNA, the CDR3 is TGCAGCGCAATTCCGGGGGGTGGCAATCAGCCCCAGCATTTT. It encodes CSAIPGGGNQPQHF.

This rearrangement joins TRBV29-1 to TRBJ2-1; 7 bases fit TRBD1. In germline, CDR1 is SQVTM, CDR2 ANQGSEA. The CDR3 spans 14 residues. The ends lost 2 bases at V and 6 bases at J; junction bases unmatched: 7. CDR3 bases: TGCAGCGTTGAACCGACAGGGAGAATCAATGAGCAGTTCTTC. It specifies CSVEPTGRINEQFF.

The CDR3 coding sequence is TGCGCCAGCAGTCAAGGGACAGGCCTTAACTATGGCTACACCTTC. As protein: CASSQGTGLNYGYTF. This chain links TRBV23-1 with TRBJ1-2, with 8 nucleotides matching TRBD1. TRBV23-1 counts as an open reading frame of uncertain function. There are 15 residues in the CDR3. Unmatched junction bases numbered 3, after V lost 2 bases and J lost 1 base.

The V and J genes are TRBV4-1 and TRBJ2-3, with 11 bases identical to TRBD1. The germline CDR1 and CDR2 sequences are MGHRA and YSYEKL. The CDR3 length is 15 residues. V lost 5 bases to trimming and J lost 3 bases; unmatched junction nucleotides: 4. The CDR3 DNA is TGCGCCAGCAGCACTGGACAGGGGGCTACAGATACGCAGTATTTT. The encoded protein is CASSTGQGATDTQYF.

In this sample, this clone turned up a few times. The rearrangement uses TRBV4-1 and TRBJ2-6; D is unclear. The CDR3 runs 14 residues. Germline CDR1 is MGHRA and CDR2 is YSYEKL. Trimming took off 2 bases at V and 2 bases at J, with 4 bases between the two ends. CDR3 DNA sequence: TGCGCCAGCAGCCAACGACCTGGGGCCAACGTCCTGACTTTC. Amino acids: CASSQRPGANVLTF.

The V call is TRBV4-2, the J call TRBJ2-5; TRBD2 matches at 10 bases. CDR1 is LGHNA, CDR2 YNFKEQ, per germline. There are 16 residues in the CDR3. The V gene end was trimmed by 0 bases and the J gene end by 7 bases; junction bases not matched to a gene: 8. The CDR3: CASSQDGGAGGPTQYF. The CDR3 region has the DNA TGTGCCAGCAGCCAAGATGGTGGAGCGGGGGGGCCGACCCAGTACTTC.

The chain joins TRBV30 to TRBJ2-5, with D tentatively TRBD2 (6 bases). CDR1 and CDR2 (germline): GTSNPN, SVGIG (reference sequence). Trimming stripped 5 bases from V and 2 bases from J, with 12 bases between. This CDR3 region has 13 residues. This CDR3 is CAWLPSAQETQYF. Here the CDR3 DNA reads TGTGCCTGGCTGCCTAGCGCACAAGAGACCCAGTACTTC.

The chain links TRBV9 to TRBJ1-3; D is uncertain. V was trimmed by 1 base and J by 8 bases, leaving 22 bases between them. This CDR3 comprises 17 residues. Germline V gene lookup returns CDR1 SGDLS and CDR2 YYNGEE. In nucleotides, the CDR3 is TGTGCCAGCAGCGTATCCCGCGAGACCGACGAGTGGGACACCATATATTTT. The encoded protein is CASSVSRETDEWDTIYF.

The chain links TRBV7-8 to TRBJ2-1, with D perhaps TRBD1 (6 bases). Deletions cut 7 bases from V and 3 bases from J, with 10 bases between. The CDR3 loop spans 13 amino acids. Germline V gene sequence: CDR1 SGHVS, CDR2 FQNEAQ. The CDR3: CASTTGLYNEQFF. The DNA for the CDR3 is TGTGCCAGCACCACAGGGCTCTACAATGAGCAGTTCTTC.

This chain connects TRBV5-1 to TRBJ2-2; D could derive from TRBD1 or TRBD2 (5 bases each). The CDR3 extends over 14 amino acids. Germline CDR1 SGHRS, CDR2 YFSETQ. Trimming cost V 4 bases and J 6 bases, with 13 bases left between them. The CDR3, as DNA: TGCGCCAGCAGCCCCCCTCGGGACCCCGGGGAGCTGTTTTTT. Translation: CASSPPRDPGELFF.